The rows below give T cell receptor beta chains drawn from one sample of a study of blood T cells in healthy people across ages. TCRdb passed the 5' RACE reads through MiXCR, listing each CDR3 protein once. Among hundreds of thousands of distinct CDR3 sequences listed, around two fifths were seen once. Input material: blood. These receptors all come from an elderly man in good health. The CDR3 runs from the conserved cysteine through the conserved F or W. D genes are given only for firm matches. Not every row has a clone size; where given, it reads once, few, many or a size class.

TRBV12-3/TRBV12-4	TRBJ2-7	.	.	TGTGCCAGCAGTCCCCTGCGCTCCTACGAGCAGTACTTC	CASSPLRSYEQYF
TRBV7-2	TRBJ2-3	once	TRBD2	TGTGCCAGCAGCTTATTTCCTAGCGGGGGCCCCACAGATGCGCAGTATTTT	CASSLFPSGGPTDAQYF
TRBV5-1	TRBJ2-7	.	.	TGCGCCAGCAGCTTGAGATCGGGCCGTGACGAGCAGTACTTC	CASSLRSGRDEQYF
TRBV5-8	TRBJ2-3	once	.	TGTGCCAGCAGCTTTGTGGCCGTGACTAGCACAGATACGCAGTATTTT	CASSFVAVTSTDTQYF
TRBV7-9	TRBJ1-2	few	TRBD1	TGTGCCAGCAGCCCTGAGGGGGCGCGAAGCTATGGCTACACCTTC	CASSPEGARSYGYTF
TRBV27	TRBJ1-1	.	.	TGTGCCAGCAGTCTTATAACAGGGAACACTGAAGCTTTCTTT	CASSLITGNTEAFF
TRBV2	TRBJ2-6	few	TRBD2	TGTGCCAGCAGGGTTGGGAGGGGCCGCTCTGGGGCCAACGTCCTGACTTTC	CASRVGRGRSGANVLTF
TRBV4-2	TRBJ2-3	few	.	TGTGCCAGCAGCCAAGGGTACGGGAGCACAGATACGCAGTATTTT	CASSQGYGSTDTQYF
TRBV18	TRBJ2-7	few	.	TGTGCCAGCTCACCTCAGGGGAACGAGCAGTACTTC	CASSPQGNEQYF
TRBV6-5	TRBJ1-6	.	.	TGTGCCAGCAGTTACCAACCGGGGATTGGCAATTCACCCCTCCACTTT	CASSYQPGIGNSPLHF
TRBV12-3/TRBV12-4	TRBJ1-3	.	.	TGTGCCAGCAGTTTTCACGCCAGAAAAGGAAACACCATATATTTT	CASSFHARKGNTIYF
TRBV5-6	TRBJ1-1	few	TRBD1	TGTGCCAGCAGCTTGCCATCGAACCGGGACAGAGAAAATGAAGCTTTCTTT	CASSLPSNRDRENEAFF
TRBV20-1	TRBJ2-1	once	.	TGCAGTGCTAGAGATACGGGGGTCCCCCAAGAGACCCAGTTCTTC	CSARDTGVPQETQFF
TRBV9	TRBJ2-4	.	.	TGTGCCAGCAGCGTAGATGGCGGAACCAAAAACATTCAGTACTTC	CASSVDGGTKNIQYF
TRBV24-1	TRBJ2-3	few	.	TGTGCCACCAGTGCTTTCGGGACAGATACGCAGTATTTT	CATSAFGTDTQYF
TRBV6-2/TRBV6-3	TRBJ1-5	few	TRBD1	TGTGCCAGCAGAGATGGGGTCGGGACAGGGGGTTCTCAGCCCCAGCATTTT	CASRDGVGTGGSQPQHF
TRBV4-1	TRBJ1-6	few	TRBD1	TGCGCCAGCAGTGAGCGGGACAGAAAAAATTCACCCCTCCACTTT	CASSERDRKNSPLHF
TRBV4-3	TRBJ2-3	few	TRBD1	TGCGCCAGCAGCCTACAGGGGCCACCCACCACAGATACGCAGTATTTT	CASSLQGPPTTDTQYF
TRBV10-3	TRBJ2-3	few	.	TGTGCCATCAGACGGAAAGTAAGCACAGATACGCAGTATTTT	CAIRRKVSTDTQYF
TRBV28	TRBJ2-1	few	.	TGTGCCAGCAGCCACGAGACAGGTCCCTCCTACAATGAGCAGTTCTTC	CASSHETGPSYNEQFF
TRBV7-2	TRBJ2-5	.	TRBD1	TGTGCCAGCAGCCCAAGACCCTCGGGACAGGGTAGCAATGAGCAGTACTTC	CASSPRPSGQGSNEQYF
TRBV5-1	TRBJ1-5	.	TRBD1	TGCGCCAGCAGCTGGGGACAGGGTGACAATCAGCCCCAGCATTTT	CASSWGQGDNQPQHF
TRBV5-1	TRBJ1-2	.	.	TGCGCCAGCAGCCCCGAAAAGGGACGGCCGGGTGGCTACACCTTC	CASSPEKGRPGGYTF
TRBV7-3	TRBJ2-1	.	.	TGTGCCAGCAGCCCCCAAGGCGGGTACAATGAGCAGTTCTTC	CASSPQGGYNEQFF
TRBV4-1	TRBJ1-5	.	.	TGCGCCAGCAGCCCCCTCGGTGGGATTCAGCCCCAGCATTTT	CASSPLGGIQPQHF
TRBV4-3	TRBJ2-3	many	.	TGCGCCAGCAGCCAAGAAAGGGGAACAGATACGCAGTATTTT	CASSQERGTDTQYF
TRBV15	TRBJ1-2	.	.	TGTGCCACCAGCAGGGAGTCAGGGGTTCTCTATGGCTACACCTTC	CATSRESGVLYGYTF
TRBV7-9	TRBJ2-5	.	TRBD2	TGTGCCAGCAGCTACGGGACTAGCGGGAGGAATGAGCAGTACTTC	CASSYGTSGRNEQYF
TRBV4-2	TRBJ2-1	.	TRBD2	TGTGCCAGCAGCCAAGCGGCTAGCGGGAGGTCAGTGTTGTATGAGCAGTTCTTC	CASSQAASGRSVLYEQFF
TRBV13	TRBJ2-7	.	TRBD2	TGTGCCAGCAGTCGTCTAGCGGGGGGGCCTGGCGAGCAGTACTTC	CASSRLAGGPGEQYF
TRBV6-2/TRBV6-3	TRBJ1-6	.	.	TGTGCCAGCGGGCTCCGGGGCCACGAGGATTCACCCCTCCACTTT	CASGLRGHEDSPLHF
TRBV20-1	TRBJ1-3	.	.	TGCAGTGGGGAGGCCTCTGGAAACACCATATATTTT	CSGEASGNTIYF
TRBV29-1	TRBJ2-7	many	TRBD1	TGCAGCGTGGTACAGGGGGCCTACGAGCAGTACTTC	CSVVQGAYEQYF
TRBV9	TRBJ2-7	once	.	TGTGCCAGCAGCGTAGCTGGGGGGAGCTCCTACGAGCAGTACTTC	CASSVAGGSSYEQYF
TRBV25-1	TRBJ2-2	.	.	TGTGCCAGCAGTAAAAACCGGGCCTCCACCGGGGAGCTGTTTTTT	CASSKNRASTGELFF
TRBV20-1	TRBJ2-1	.	.	TGCAGTGCTAGAAGGCCCGGAGGCGGTGAGCAGTTCTTC	CSARRPGGGEQFF
TRBV4-1	TRBJ2-3	few	TRBD2	TGCGCCAGCAGCCCCTTAGCGGGAGTGGGAGATACGCAGTATTTT	CASSPLAGVGDTQYF
TRBV6-1	TRBJ1-5	.	.	TGTGCCAGCAGTCCCCTACGGCAGTCAAGCGTGCAGCCCCAGCATTTT	CASSPLRQSSVQPQHF
TRBV12-3/TRBV12-4	TRBJ2-3	.	.	TGTGCCAGCAGTTTAGGGTCCCTAGGTAGCACAGATACGCAGTATTTT	CASSLGSLGSTDTQYF
TRBV29-1	TRBJ2-7	.	TRBD2	TGCAGCGTTGGGAGCGGGGGGACCTCCTACGAGCAGTACTTC	CSVGSGGTSYEQYF
TRBV20-1	TRBJ2-1	.	.	TGCAGTGCCAGCTCAGTAGGCGCTGAGCAGTTCTTC	CSASSVGAEQFF
TRBV27	TRBJ1-6	once	.	TGTGCCAGCAGTGTTACCCTACAGGGTATGGATTCACCCCTCCACTTT	CASSVTLQGMDSPLHF
TRBV3-1	TRBJ2-7	once	TRBD1	TGTGCCAGCAGCCACAGACAGGGCGACGAGCAGTACTTC	CASSHRQGDEQYF
TRBV4-3	TRBJ2-7	few	.	TGCGCCAGCAGCCAAGATCGGCTCAACTCCTACGAGCAGTACTTC	CASSQDRLNSYEQYF
TRBV20-1	TRBJ2-7	.	.	TGCAGTGCTAGACGCGGCTACGGGGAGGAGGGGTACGAGCAGTACTTC	CSARRGYGEEGYEQYF
TRBV20-1	TRBJ1-5	.	.	TGCAGTGCCCGAGGGGGAGTAAATCAGCCCCAGCATTTT	CSARGGVNQPQHF
TRBV29-1	TRBJ2-4	many	.	TGCAGCGTTGTTGAGGGCCTAGCCAAAAACATTCAGTACTTC	CSVVEGLAKNIQYF
TRBV20-1	TRBJ2-1	.	TRBD2	TGCAGTGCTAGAGAAGCGGGGGGGTACAATGAGCAGTTCTTC	CSAREAGGYNEQFF
TRBV6-2/TRBV6-3	TRBJ2-4	.	TRBD2	TGTGCCAGCAGTTACTCGAATGGGCGGGAGTATCGGAGAAACATTCAGTACTTC	CASSYSNGREYRRNIQYF
TRBV5-1	TRBJ2-1	.	TRBD2	TGCGCCAGCAGCTTGGCCGGGACTAGCGGGAGAAATGAGCAGTTCTTC	CASSLAGTSGRNEQFF
TRBV9	TRBJ2-3	.	.	TGTGCCAGCAGCGCCCCGACAGATACGCAGTATTTT	CASSAPTDTQYF
TRBV5-6	TRBJ2-7	.	.	TGTGCCAGCAGCTTGAGGGCTACAGGGTATTACAATGAGCAGTACTTC	CASSLRATGYYNEQYF
TRBV20-1	TRBJ1-6	.	.	TGCAGTGCCTACAAGGATTCACCCCTCCACTTT	CSAYKDSPLHF
TRBV20-1	TRBJ2-1	few	.	TGCAGTGCCCCGAGGGGACTCAATGAGCAGTTCTTC	CSAPRGLNEQFF
TRBV27	TRBJ2-1	.	.	TGTGCCAGCAGTTTAAGGCCACACAATGAGCAGTTCTTC	CASSLRPHNEQFF
TRBV27	TRBJ2-3	.	.	TGTGCCAGCAGTCTCGGACCCCTAGGGAAGACAGATACGCAGTATTTT	CASSLGPLGKTDTQYF
TRBV12-3/TRBV12-4	TRBJ2-3	few	.	TGTGCCAGCAGTTTTGGGGCAGGGGCGGGGGCAGATACGCAGTATTTT	CASSFGAGAGADTQYF
TRBV10-3	TRBJ2-1	many	.	TGTGCCATACTCGAGGGGGGCGGCGGCAATGAGCAGTTCTTC	CAILEGGGGNEQFF
TRBV3-1	TRBJ2-5	many	.	TGTGCCAGCAGCCCAGGAGGGGGGGGGCGAGCTGGAGAGACCCAGTACTTC	CASSPGGGGRAGETQYF